What follows are 7 T cell receptor beta chains derived from one specimen sequenced in a study of CD8 T cells in Susac syndrome. A quantity of about 0.5 to 1 ug RNA underwent reverse transcription using random hexamers. MiXCR was run by TCRdb on the immunoSEQ multiplex PCR reads, yielding one entry per CDR3 protein. The profile covers 150,000 to 250,000 distinct CDR3 sequences, with nearly 95% appearing a single time and about 0.087% taken by the ten largest. The sample was CD4+ T cells from PBMCs. Every receptor here comes from a human donor with multiple sclerosis.

This clonotype was recorded only once. The chain joins TRBV27 to TRBJ1-6, with D perhaps TRBD1 (5 bases). CDR3 size: 14 residues. V lost 6 bases and J lost 6, with 12 bases in between. The germline gives CDR1 MNHEY, CDR2 SMNVEV (reference sequence). The CDR3 reads CASSRAYSNSPLHF. The CDR3 DNA reads as TGTGCCAGCAGCAGGGCCTACAGTAATTCACCCCTCCACTTT.

The rearrangement joins TRBV30 to TRBJ1-5; 10 positions agree with TRBD1. The trim removed 0 bases at V and 8 bases at J, leaving 4 bases unmatched. This CDR3 is built from 14 residues. Looked up from germline, CDR1 is GTSNPN and CDR2 is SVGIG (reference sequence). The CDR3 reads CAWSVNGQGEPQHF. The CDR3 DNA reads as TGTGCCTGGAGTGTAAATGGACAGGGGGAGCCCCAGCATTTT.

This chain joins TRBV9 and TRBJ2-4, with 14 bases that match TRBD2. The CDR3 has 17 residues. The V and J ends lost 2 bases and 8 bases, in that order; junction bases with no gene match: 9. The germline gives CDR1 SGDLS, CDR2 YYNGEE. CDR3 residues: CASSVSTSGRASDIQYF. In DNA form, the CDR3 reads TGTGCCAGCAGCGTGTCGACTAGCGGGAGGGCCAGCGACATTCAGTACTTC.

The chain couples TRBV11-2 to TRBJ2-7; D remains ambiguous. CDR3 length: 16 residues. In germline, CDR1 is SGHAT, CDR2 FQNNGV. The ends were cut back, 1 base at V and 1 base at J, with 14 bases in the middle. The CDR3 DNA sequence: TGTGCCAGCAGCTTAGGGGCAGCCCGTGTTTCCTACGAGCAGTACTTC. Translation: CASSLGAARVSYEQYF.

The rearrangement links TRBV7-3 to TRBJ2-1, with D perhaps TRBD2 (6 bases). CDR3 size: 15 residues. CDR1 and CDR2 from the germline V gene are SGHTA and FQGTGA. Trimming pared 5 bases from V and 4 bases from J, leaving 15 bases between. The CDR3 nucleotides read TGTGCCAGCAGCCCCCTGGGCGGGGAGTACAATGAGCAGTTCTTC. Its protein is CASSPLGGEYNEQFF.

V is TRBV5-1 and J is TRBJ2-1; 12 nucleotides align to TRBD2. The germline CDR1 and CDR2 sequences are SGHRS and YFSETQ. CDR3 size: 13 residues. Germline trimming cut 7 bases from V and 4 bases from J; bases unmatched to any gene: 0. CDR3 sequence reads: CASGTSGYNEQFF. Here the CDR3 DNA reads TGCGCCAGCGGGACTAGCGGGTACAATGAGCAGTTCTTC.

The CDR3 coding sequence is TGTGCCAGCAGTTTCGGACAGGGTATTTCCCAAGAGACCCAGTACTTC. Translation: CASSFGQGISQETQYF. The chain uses TRBV27 and TRBJ2-5; 8 positions agree with TRBD1. Germline V gene lookup returns CDR1 MNHEY and CDR2 SMNVEV (reference sequence). The CDR3 covers 16 residues. Losses at the gene ends were 3 bases for V and 1 base for J; bases not matched to a gene: 7.